These 24 T cell receptor beta chains came from one sample sequenced in a study of blood T cell repertoires in COVID-19. The repertoire was sequenced with immunoSEQ multiplex PCR; TCRdb's copy has only in-frame clones and lacks some. The sample shows around 200,000 clones, more than 85% of them seen only once. Input material: peripheral blood. Every receptor here comes from a man aged 25 to 45 with acute or convalescent COVID-19.

The genes are TRBV9 and TRBJ1-5; 7 bases map to TRBD1. CDR3 length: 15 residues. The germline CDR1 and CDR2 sequences are SGDLS and YYNGEE. V shed 4 bases and J 1 base; nucleotides not matched to a gene: 5. DNA of the CDR3: TGTGCCAGCAGCTTGCAGGGGGGAAGCAATCAGCCCCAGCATTTT. This translates into CASSLQGGSNQPQHF.

The chain couples TRBV18 to TRBJ1-2; D is ambiguous. Per germline, CDR1 KGHSH and CDR2 LQKENI. The V gene lost 1 base and the J gene lost 0 bases, with 12 bases spanning the gap. The length of the CDR3 is 16 residues. This CDR3 reads CASSPQLEITNYGYTF. CDR3 coding DNA: TGTGCCAGCTCACCACAGTTGGAGATCACTAACTATGGCTACACCTTC. The whole variable domain, remainder taken from reference TRBV18 and TRBJ1-2, is NAGVMQNPRHLVRRRGQEARLRCSPMKGHSHVYWYRQLPEEGLKFMVYLQKENIIDESGMPKERFSAEFPKEGPSILRIQQVVRGDSAAYFCASSPQLEITNYGYTFGSGTRLTVV.

CDR3 DNA sequence: TGTGCCAGTAGTGCCACAGGGGTTTACGAGCAGTTCTTC. This encodes CASSATGVYEQFF. This chain connects TRBV19 to TRBJ2-1; 7 nucleotides line up with TRBD1. There are 13 residues in the CDR3. Germline values: CDR1 LNHDA, CDR2 SQIVND (reference sequence). The V gene end was trimmed by 5 bases and the J gene end by 10 bases; junction bases not matched to a gene: 8. The whole variable domain, filled in from reference TRBV19 and TRBJ2-1, reads DGGITQSPKYLFRKEGQNVTLSCEQNLNHDAMYWYRQDPGQGLRLIYYSQIVNDFQKGDIAEGYSVSREKKESFPLTVTSAQKNPTAFYLCASSATGVYEQFFGPGTRLTVL.

V usage is TRBV28 and J usage is TRBJ1-5; D is possibly TRBD1 (5 bases). Germline V gene data show CDR1 as MDHEN and CDR2 as SYDVKM. The ends were cut back, 2 bases at V and 1 base at J, with 9 bases in the middle. The CDR3 spans 15 residues. The CDR3 nucleotides read TGTGCCAGCAGTTTAGGGGGGAGGAGCAATCAGCCCCAGCATTTT. Protein sequence: CASSLGGRSNQPQHF.

The chain links TRBV2 to TRBJ2-7, with TRBD1 matching over 8 bases. This CDR3 region has 13 residues. CDR1 is SNHLY, CDR2 FYNNEI, per germline. The junction had 4 bases not matched to a gene; V was cut back by 6 bases and J by 3 bases. CDR3 amino acids: CASSATGDYEQYF. The CDR3 DNA reads TGTGCCAGCAGCGCGACAGGGGACTACGAGCAGTACTTC.

This chain links TRBV14 with TRBJ2-7; no reliable D call. This CDR3 has 14 residues. CDR1 and CDR2 (germline): SGHDN, FVKESK. V shed 5 bases and J shed 0 bases, with 11 bases lying between them. The chain's CDR3 is CASSEGRNSYEQYF. CDR3 bases: TGTGCCAGCAGCGAAGGCAGGAACTCCTACGAGCAGTACTTC.

The chain has TRBV6-5 and TRBJ2-7; D is possibly TRBD2 (6 bases). This CDR3 is 14 amino acids long. The germline V and J ends were trimmed by 6 bases and 2 bases, with 14 bases remaining between them. CDR1 and CDR2 (germline): MNHEY, SVGAGI. CDR3 amino acids: CASSRTGEAYEQYF. The CDR3 DNA is TGTGCCAGCAGCCGAACGGGAGAGGCCTACGAGCAGTACTTC.

V gene TRBV5-1 combines with J gene TRBJ1-4; the D is unclear. Trimming shortened V by 0 bases and J by 7 bases, and 16 bases separated the two germline ends. The CDR3 loop spans 16 amino acids. Germline loops: CDR1 SGHRS, CDR2 YFSETQ. The CDR3 DNA sequence: TGCGCCAGCAGCTTGGTTTCGCGGGGTGTAAGTGAAAAACTGTTTTTT. It codes for CASSLVSRGVSEKLFF.

The chain uses TRBV6-5 and TRBJ2-3, with D possibly being TRBD1 (6 bases). The CDR3 runs to 14 residues. Germline V CDR1 and CDR2: MNHEY, SVGAGI. V was shortened by 6 bases and J by 0 bases, with 10 bases between the two germline ends. The CDR3, as DNA: TGTGCCAGCAGGTCAGGGGCGAGCACAGATACGCAGTATTTT. It is translated as CASRSGASTDTQYF.

The chain recombines TRBV5-4 with TRBJ2-3, with D possibly being TRBD1 (5 bases). Trimming shortened V by 4 bases and J by 3 bases, and 15 bases separated the two germline ends. The CDR3 runs 15 residues. Germline V lookup: CDR1 SGHNT, CDR2 YYREEE (reference sequence). Here the CDR3 DNA reads TGTGCCAGCAGCACAGGACATCCCGGGACAGATACGCAGTATTTT. This translates into CASSTGHPGTDTQYF.

The chain has TRBV12-3 or TRBV12-4 and TRBJ1-6; D perhaps matches TRBD1 (5 bases). Trimming removed 6 bases from V and 14 bases from J, with 11 bases in between. The CDR3 length is 11 residues. The DNA for the CDR3 is TGTGCCAGCAGCCCAGGGTGGACCCTCCACTTT. It specifies CASSPGWTLHF.

The V gene is TRBV9, the J gene TRBJ1-1; 8 nucleotides agree with TRBD1. Germline lookup yields CDR1 SGDLS and CDR2 YYNGEE. CDR3 length: 14 residues. The ends lost 4 bases at V and 5 bases at J; junction bases unmatched: 7. The CDR3 spells CASSPRDRMTEAFF. The CDR3 DNA reads as TGTGCCAGCAGCCCCCGGGACAGGATGACTGAAGCTTTCTTT.

V gene TRBV10-2 combines with J gene TRBJ2-1, with a tentative D call TRBD1 (6 bases). In germline, CDR1 is WSHSY, CDR2 SAAADI. CDR3 length: 17 residues. V was cut by 2 bases and J by 3 bases, with 17 bases left in between. The CDR3 is CASSEGGSGRGYNEQFF. In nucleotides, the CDR3 is TGCGCCAGCAGTGAGGGTGGGAGTGGCAGGGGCTACAATGAGCAGTTCTTC.

This clone was counted a single time. This chain uses TRBV5-6 with TRBJ2-7, with 10 positions matching TRBD2. In germline, CDR1 is SGHDT, CDR2 YYEEEE. This CDR3 spans 16 amino acids. V lost 4 bases, J lost 0 bases, and 7 bases stayed unmatched. The CDR3 nucleotides read TGTGCCAGCAGCCGGGGACTAGCGCAGAACTCCTACGAGCAGTACTTC. Translated, it gives CASSRGLAQNSYEQYF.

This chain joins TRBV28 and TRBJ2-7, with a weak D call TRBD1 (6 bases). CDR1 and CDR2 from the germline V gene are MDHEN and SYDVKM. This CDR3 comprises 15 residues. V lost 2 bases to trimming and J lost 6 bases, with 17 bases between them. The CDR3 bases are TGTGCCAGCAGTTTAATTTCGGCAGGGGTCGCCGAGCAGTACTTC. It yields the protein CASSLISAGVAEQYF. The full variable domain, rest sourced from reference TRBV28 and TRBJ2-7, is DVKVTQSSRYLVKRTGEKVFLECVQDMDHENMFWYRQDPGLGLRLIYFSYDVKMKEKGDIPEGYSVSREKKERFSLILESASTNQTSMYLCASSLISAGVAEQYFGPGTRLTVT.

The chain links TRBV5-6 to TRBJ2-7; D is uncertain. The germline gives CDR1 SGHDT, CDR2 YYEEEE. This CDR3 has 13 amino acids. The germline V and J ends were trimmed by 3 bases and 4 bases, with 11 bases remaining between them. CDR3 residues: CASSSVRSYEQYF. CDR3 bases: TGTGCCAGCAGCTCCGTCCGGAGTTACGAGCAGTACTTC.

The J gene is TRBJ2-2, the V gene TRBV28, with 8 bases fitting TRBD2. The CDR3 has 16 residues. With V trimmed by 2 bases and J by 4 bases, 6 bases remained unmatched. CDR1 MDHEN and CDR2 SYDVKM come from the germline V gene. In DNA form, the CDR3 reads TGTGCCAGCAGTTTAAACGGGGGGGCGGGCACCGGGGAGCTGTTTTTT. As protein: CASSLNGGAGTGELFF.

This clone was recorded once. The rearrangement uses TRBV6-5 and TRBJ2-3; TRBD2 matches at 7 bases. This CDR3 comprises 15 residues. Trimming cost V 7 bases and J 1 base; bases outside gene matches: 8. Per germline, CDR1 MNHEY and CDR2 SVGAGI. The CDR3 sequence: CASTPFAGGTDTQYF. The DNA of the CDR3 is TGTGCCAGCACCCCTTTCGCGGGGGGCACAGATACGCAGTATTTT.

The sample holds one count of this clone. The chain is built from TRBV9 and TRBJ2-3, with TRBD2 matching over 9 bases. Germline V CDR1 and CDR2: SGDLS, YYNGEE. The CDR3 spans 15 residues. J lost 2 bases, V lost 3 bases, and 4 bases had no gene match. The CDR3 here is CASSATSGFTDTQYF. CDR3 nucleotide sequence: TGTGCCAGCAGCGCGACTAGCGGTTTCACAGATACGCAGTATTTT.

The DNA for the CDR3 is TGTGCCACCAGCAGAGGGGTCAGCCGGACAGTTAACACCGGGGAGCTGTTTTTT. The encoded protein is CATSRGVSRTVNTGELFF. The chain carries TRBV15 and TRBJ2-2, with D perhaps TRBD1 (6 bases). Germline CDR1 is LNHNV and CDR2 is YYDKDF (reference sequence). Trimming removed 1 base at V and 2 bases at J, with 17 bases between. This CDR3 is 18 amino acids long.

The genes are TRBV9 and TRBJ2-5; the D gene is possibly TRBD1 (6 bases). V gave up 2 bases and J gave up 5 bases, with 10 bases separating them. This CDR3 is built from 13 residues. Germline lookup yields CDR1 SGDLS and CDR2 YYNGEE. CDR3 residues: CASSVDTGETQYF. In DNA, the CDR3 is TGTGCCAGCAGCGTGGACACAGGGGAGACCCAGTACTTC.

The V gene is TRBV2, the J gene TRBJ1-2; TRBD1 aligns across 8 bases. The V gene end was trimmed by 5 bases and the J gene end by 6 bases; junction bases not matched to a gene: 8. Germline V CDR1 and CDR2: SNHLY, FYNNEI. This CDR3 spans 14 amino acids. CDR3 region: CASSLQGAADGYTF. The DNA of the CDR3 is TGTGCCAGCAGTCTTCAGGGGGCTGCAGATGGCTACACCTTC.

This chain uses TRBV27 with TRBJ2-1; 7 bases map to TRBD2. This CDR3 contains 17 residues. J gave up 0 bases and V 5 bases, and 10 bases lay outside the gene matches. Per germline, CDR1 MNHEY and CDR2 SMNVEV (reference sequence). The CDR3 here is CASSLLAPASSYNEQFF. The CDR3 DNA reads as TGTGCCAGCAGTCTACTAGCGCCCGCTTCCTCCTACAATGAGCAGTTCTTC.

The chain couples TRBV5-1 to TRBJ1-2; 10 bases line up with TRBD1. Unmatched junction bases numbered 8, after V lost 4 bases and J lost 2 bases. CDR1 and CDR2 (germline): SGHRS, YFSETQ. The CDR3 is 16 amino acids. CDR3 residues: CASSRDRGLSNYGYTF. The CDR3 DNA reads as TGCGCCAGCAGCCGGGACAGGGGATTATCGAACTATGGCTACACCTTC. Supplemented by reference TRBV5-1 and TRBJ1-2, the full variable domain reads KAGVTQTPRYLIKTRGQQVTLSCSPISGHRSVSWYQQTPGQGLQFLFEYFSETQRNKGNFPGRFSGRQFSNSRSEMNVSTLELGDSALYLCASSRDRGLSNYGYTFGSGTRLTVV.